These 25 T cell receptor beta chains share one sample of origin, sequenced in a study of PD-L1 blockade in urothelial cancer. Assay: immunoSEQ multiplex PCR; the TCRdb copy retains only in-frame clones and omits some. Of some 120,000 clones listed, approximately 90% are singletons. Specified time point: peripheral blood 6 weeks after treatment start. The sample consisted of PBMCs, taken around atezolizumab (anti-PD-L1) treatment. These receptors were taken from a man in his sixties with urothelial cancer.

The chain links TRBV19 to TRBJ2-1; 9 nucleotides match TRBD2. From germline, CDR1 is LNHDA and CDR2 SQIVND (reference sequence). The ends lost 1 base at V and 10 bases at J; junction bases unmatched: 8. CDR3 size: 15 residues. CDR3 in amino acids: CASSIGGGGAWEQFF. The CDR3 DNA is TGTGCCAGTAGTATAGGGGGCGGGGGGGCCTGGGAGCAGTTCTTC.

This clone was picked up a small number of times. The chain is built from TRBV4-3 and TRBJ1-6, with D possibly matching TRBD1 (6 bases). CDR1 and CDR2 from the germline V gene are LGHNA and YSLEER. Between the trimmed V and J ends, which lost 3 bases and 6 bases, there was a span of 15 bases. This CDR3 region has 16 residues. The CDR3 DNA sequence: TGCGCCAGCAGCCACGACAGCAAGGGGGTTAATTCACCCCTCCACTTT. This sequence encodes CASSHDSKGVNSPLHF.

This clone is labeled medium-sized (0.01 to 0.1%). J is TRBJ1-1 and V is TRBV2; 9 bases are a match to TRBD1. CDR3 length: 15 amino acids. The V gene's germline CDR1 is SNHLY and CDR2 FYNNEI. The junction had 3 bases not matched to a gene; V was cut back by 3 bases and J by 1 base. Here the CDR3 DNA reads TGTGCCAGCAGTGATCGGACAGGGGAGAACACTGAAGCTTTCTTT. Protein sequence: CASSDRTGENTEAFF.

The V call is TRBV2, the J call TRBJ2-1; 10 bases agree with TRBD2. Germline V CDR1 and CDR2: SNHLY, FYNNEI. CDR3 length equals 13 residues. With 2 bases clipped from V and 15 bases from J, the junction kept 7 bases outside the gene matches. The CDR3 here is CASSESNSGGSFF. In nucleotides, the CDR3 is TGTGCCAGCAGTGAATCAAATAGCGGGGGGTCGTTCTTC.

DNA for the CDR3: TGTGCCAGCAGACCAGAGGGGGGGCAAGAGACCCAGTACTTC. Its protein product is CASRPEGGQETQYF. This chain joins TRBV13 and TRBJ2-5; tentative D call: TRBD2 (7 bases). Germline CDR1 reads PRHDT; CDR2 reads FYEKMQ (reference sequence). Trimming cost V 6 bases and J 2 bases, with 13 bases left between them. This CDR3 has 14 amino acids.

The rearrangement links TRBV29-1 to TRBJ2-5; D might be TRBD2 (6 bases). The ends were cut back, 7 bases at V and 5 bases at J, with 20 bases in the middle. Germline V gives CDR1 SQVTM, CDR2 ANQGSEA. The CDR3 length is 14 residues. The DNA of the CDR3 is TGCAGCGCTGGCGGGACCACCGGATTCGAGACCCAGTACTTC. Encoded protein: CSAGGTTGFETQYF.

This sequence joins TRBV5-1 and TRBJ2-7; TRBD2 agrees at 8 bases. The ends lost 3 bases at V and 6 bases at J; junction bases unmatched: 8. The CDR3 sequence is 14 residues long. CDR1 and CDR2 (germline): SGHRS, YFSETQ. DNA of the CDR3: TGCGCCAGCAGCTCCGAACCGGGGGGGGGCGAGCAGTACTTC. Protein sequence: CASSSEPGGGEQYF.

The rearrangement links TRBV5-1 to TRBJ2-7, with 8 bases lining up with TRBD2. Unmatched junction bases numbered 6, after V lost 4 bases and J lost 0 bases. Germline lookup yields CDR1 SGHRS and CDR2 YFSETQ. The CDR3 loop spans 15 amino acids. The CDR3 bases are TGCGCCAGCAGCGGCGGGGGGTCCAGCTCCTACGAGCAGTACTTC. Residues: CASSGGGSSSYEQYF.

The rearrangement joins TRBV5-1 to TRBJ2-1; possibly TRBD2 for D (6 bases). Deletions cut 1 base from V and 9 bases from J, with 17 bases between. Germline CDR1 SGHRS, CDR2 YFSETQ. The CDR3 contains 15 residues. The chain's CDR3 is CASSLQGPEAGEQFF. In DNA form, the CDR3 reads TGCGCCAGCAGCTTGCAAGGACCTGAAGCGGGTGAGCAGTTCTTC.

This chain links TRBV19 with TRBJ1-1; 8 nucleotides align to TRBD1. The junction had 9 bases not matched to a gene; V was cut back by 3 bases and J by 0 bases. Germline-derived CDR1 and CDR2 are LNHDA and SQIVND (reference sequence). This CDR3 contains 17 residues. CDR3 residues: CASSIGGRGHMNTEAFF. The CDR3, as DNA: TGTGCCAGTAGTATCGGAGGCAGGGGGCATATGAACACTGAAGCTTTCTTT.

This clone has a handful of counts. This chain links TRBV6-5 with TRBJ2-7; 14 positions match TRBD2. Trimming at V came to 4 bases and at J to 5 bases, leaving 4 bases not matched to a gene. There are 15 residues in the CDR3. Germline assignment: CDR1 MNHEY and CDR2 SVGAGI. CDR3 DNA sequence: TGTGCCAGCAGTTCGGGACTAGCGGGAGACCACGAGCAGTACTTC. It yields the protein CASSSGLAGDHEQYF.

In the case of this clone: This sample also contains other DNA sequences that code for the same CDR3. The CDR3 DNA reads as TGTGCCAGCAGCTTGGGACTAGCGGGCGACGAGCAGTACTTC. This encodes CASSLGLAGDEQYF. This chain uses TRBV5-6 with TRBJ2-7, with 10 bases matching TRBD2. The length of the CDR3 is 14 residues. The V segment lost 0 bases and the J segment 5 bases; nucleotides outside the gene matches: 2. The germline V gene encodes CDR1 SGHDT and CDR2 YYEEEE.

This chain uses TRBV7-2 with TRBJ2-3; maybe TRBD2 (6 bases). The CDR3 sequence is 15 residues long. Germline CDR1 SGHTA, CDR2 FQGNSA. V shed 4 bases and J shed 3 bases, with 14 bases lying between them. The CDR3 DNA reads TGTGCCAGCAGCTACACCCTAGCGCAAACAGATACGCAGTATTTT. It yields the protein CASSYTLAQTDTQYF.

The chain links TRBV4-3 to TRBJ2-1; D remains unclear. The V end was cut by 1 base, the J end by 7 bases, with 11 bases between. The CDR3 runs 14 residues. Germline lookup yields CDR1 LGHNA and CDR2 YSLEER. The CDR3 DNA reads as TGCGCCAGCAGCCAAGGACTCCTGGAGAATGAGCAGTTCTTC. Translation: CASSQGLLENEQFF.

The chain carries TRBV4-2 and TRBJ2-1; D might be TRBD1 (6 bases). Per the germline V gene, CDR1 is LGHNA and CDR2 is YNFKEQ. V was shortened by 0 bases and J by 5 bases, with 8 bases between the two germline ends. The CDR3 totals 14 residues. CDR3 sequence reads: CASSQDPGDNEQFF. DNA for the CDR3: TGTGCCAGCAGCCAAGATCCAGGGGACAATGAGCAGTTCTTC.

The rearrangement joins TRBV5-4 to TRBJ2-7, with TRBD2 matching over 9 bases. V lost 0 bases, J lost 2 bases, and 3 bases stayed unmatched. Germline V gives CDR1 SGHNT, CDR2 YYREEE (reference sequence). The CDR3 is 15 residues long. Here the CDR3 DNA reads TGTGCCAGCAGCTTGGCCTCTAGCGGGACCTACGAGCAGTACTTC. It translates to CASSLASSGTYEQYF.

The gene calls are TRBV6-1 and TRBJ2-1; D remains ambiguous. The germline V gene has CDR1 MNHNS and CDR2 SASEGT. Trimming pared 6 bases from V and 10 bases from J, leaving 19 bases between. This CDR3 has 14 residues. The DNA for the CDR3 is TGTGCCAGCAGGGTCCATTCCGGGTTGACGGAGCAGTTCTTC. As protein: CASRVHSGLTEQFF.

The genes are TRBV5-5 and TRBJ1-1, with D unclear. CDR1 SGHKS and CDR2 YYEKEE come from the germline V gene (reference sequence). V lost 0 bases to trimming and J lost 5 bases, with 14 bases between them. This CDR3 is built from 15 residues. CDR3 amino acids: CASSLESGFWTEAFF. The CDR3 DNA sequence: TGTGCCAGCAGCTTGGAGTCGGGGTTTTGGACTGAAGCTTTCTTT.

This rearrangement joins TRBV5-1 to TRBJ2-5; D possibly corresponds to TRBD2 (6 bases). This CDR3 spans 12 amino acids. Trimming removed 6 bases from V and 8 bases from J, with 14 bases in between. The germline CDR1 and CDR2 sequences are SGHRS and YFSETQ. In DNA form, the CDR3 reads TGCGCCAGCAAATCGGGGGAGGATACCCAGTACTTC. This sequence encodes CASKSGEDTQYF.

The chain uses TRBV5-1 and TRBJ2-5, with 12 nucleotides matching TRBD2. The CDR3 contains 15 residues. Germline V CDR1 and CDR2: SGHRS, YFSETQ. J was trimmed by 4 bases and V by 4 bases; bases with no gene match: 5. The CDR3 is CASSGGLAGLETQYF. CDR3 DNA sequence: TGCGCCAGCAGCGGCGGACTAGCGGGGTTAGAGACCCAGTACTTC.

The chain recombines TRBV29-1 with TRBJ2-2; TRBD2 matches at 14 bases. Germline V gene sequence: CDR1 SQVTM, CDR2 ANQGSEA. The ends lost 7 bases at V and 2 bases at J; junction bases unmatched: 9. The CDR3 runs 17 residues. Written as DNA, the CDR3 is TGCAGCGCAAGAGGGACTAGCGGGAGCCTTAACACCGGGGAGCTGTTTTTT. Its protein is CSARGTSGSLNTGELFF.

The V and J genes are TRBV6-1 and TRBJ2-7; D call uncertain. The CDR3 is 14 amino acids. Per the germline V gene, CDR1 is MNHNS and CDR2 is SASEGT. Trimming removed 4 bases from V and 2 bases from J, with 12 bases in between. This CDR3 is CASSAQREAYEQYF. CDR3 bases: TGTGCCAGCAGTGCCCAACGAGAGGCCTACGAGCAGTACTTC.

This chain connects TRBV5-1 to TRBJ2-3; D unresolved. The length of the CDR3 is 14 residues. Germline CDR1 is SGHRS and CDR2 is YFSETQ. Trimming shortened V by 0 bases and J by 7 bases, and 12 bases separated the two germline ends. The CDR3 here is CASSLGTTENTQYF. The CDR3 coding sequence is TGCGCCAGCAGCTTGGGAACCACAGAGAATACGCAGTATTTT.

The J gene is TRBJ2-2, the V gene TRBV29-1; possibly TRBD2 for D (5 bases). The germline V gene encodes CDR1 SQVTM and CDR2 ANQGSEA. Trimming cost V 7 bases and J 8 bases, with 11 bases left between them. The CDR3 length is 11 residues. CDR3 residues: CSARGRGELFF. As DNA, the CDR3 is TGCAGCGCACGAGGGAGAGGGGAGCTGTTTTTT.

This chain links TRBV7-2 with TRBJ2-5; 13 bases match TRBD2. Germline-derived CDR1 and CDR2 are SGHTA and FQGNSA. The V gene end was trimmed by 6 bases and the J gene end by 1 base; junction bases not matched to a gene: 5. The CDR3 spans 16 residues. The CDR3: CASRIGTSGTQETQYF. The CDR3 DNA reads TGTGCCAGCAGAATCGGGACTAGCGGGACCCAAGAGACCCAGTACTTC.